Presented here are 11 T cell receptor beta chains from one specimen sequenced in a study of shared clonotypes between healthy human individuals. Using immunoSEQ multiplex PCR, the repertoire was profiled, and TCRdb retains in-frame clones only, with some absent. The sample consists of hundreds of thousands of clones, more than 95% of them appearing once. CD45RO-negative, CCR7-selected cells formed the naive CD8 fraction, which excluded terminally differentiated effector memory CD45RA+ cells. The material sequenced was naive CD8+ T cells sorted from blood. The receptor set was obtained from a man younger than 45 in good health.

This rearrangement joins TRBV7-9 to TRBJ2-7; 8 bases match TRBD2. This CDR3 comprises 18 residues. The germline V gene has CDR1 SEHNR and CDR2 FQNEAQ (reference sequence). The ends lost 4 bases at V and 4 bases at J; junction bases unmatched: 18. CDR3 bases: TGTGCCAGCAGCTCCACCCTCCTGCCCGGGAGGGGGATTTACGAGCAGTACTTC. It is translated as CASSSTLLPGRGIYEQYF.

The genes are TRBV6-5 and TRBJ2-7, with TRBD2 matching over 8 bases. The CDR3 runs to 15 residues. Per the germline V gene, CDR1 is MNHEY and CDR2 is SVGAGI. V was pared by 2 bases and J by 0 bases, with 3 bases of the junction left unmatched. The CDR3 sequence: CASSYERGSSYEQYF. In DNA, the CDR3 is TGTGCCAGCAGTTACGAGCGGGGGAGCTCCTACGAGCAGTACTTC.

The J gene is TRBJ1-2, the V gene TRBV7-9; 7 nucleotides match TRBD1. The CDR3 has 16 amino acids. Germline CDR1 and CDR2: SEHNR and FQNEAQ (reference sequence). The junction had 17 bases not matched to a gene; V was cut back by 7 bases and J by 6 bases. The CDR3 spells CASTHPLWDRPNGYTF. The CDR3 DNA sequence: TGTGCCAGCACCCACCCTTTATGGGACAGACCTAATGGCTACACCTTC.

Of note for this clone: Other DNA sequences within the sample encode an identical CDR3. The chain carries TRBV9 and TRBJ2-7; D gene unclear. This CDR3 comprises 12 residues. The germline gives CDR1 SGDLS, CDR2 YYNGEE. Trimming took 4 bases from V and 7 from J, leaving 12 bases between them. CDR3 in DNA: TGTGCCAGCAGCCCAGAAGGCAATGAGCAGTACTTC. Residues: CASSPEGNEQYF.

The J gene is TRBJ2-1, the V gene TRBV4-1; D not resolved. Germline V lookup: CDR1 MGHRA, CDR2 YSYEKL. V was pared by 4 bases and J by 9 bases, with 7 bases between. This CDR3 spans 11 amino acids. The CDR3 DNA reads TGCGCCAGCAGCCTAGGTAGTGAGCAGTTCTTC. Its translation: CASSLGSEQFF.

The chain recombines TRBV7-8 with TRBJ1-1, with a possible D match to TRBD1 (6 bases). Germline CDR1 is SGHVS and CDR2 is FQNEAQ. This CDR3 contains 16 residues. The V gene lost 5 bases and the J gene lost 0 bases, with 16 bases spanning the gap. The CDR3 reads CASSIQGIGMNTEAFF. CDR3 DNA sequence: TGTGCCAGCAGCATCCAGGGGATAGGGATGAACACTGAAGCTTTCTTT.

The chain joins TRBV5-1 to TRBJ1-4; D may be TRBD1 (5 bases). Germline values: CDR1 SGHRS, CDR2 YFSETQ. CDR3 length: 14 amino acids. Trimming shortened V by 0 bases and J by 6 bases, and 9 bases separated the two germline ends. Here the CDR3 reads CASSLVGRDEKLFF. In DNA form, the CDR3 reads TGCGCCAGCAGCTTGGTCGGCAGGGATGAAAAACTGTTTTTT. The whole variable domain, filled in from reference TRBV5-1 and TRBJ1-4, reads KAGVTQTPRYLIKTRGQQVTLSCSPISGHRSVSWYQQTPGQGLQFLFEYFSETQRNKGNFPGRFSGRQFSNSRSEMNVSTLELGDSALYLCASSLVGRDEKLFFGSGTQLSVL.

V and J are TRBV27 and TRBJ2-1, with D possibly matching TRBD1 (6 bases). CDR3 size: 16 residues. Trimming shortened V by 5 bases and J by 3 bases, and 17 bases separated the two germline ends. The germline V gene encodes CDR1 MNHEY and CDR2 SMNVEV (reference sequence). This chain's CDR3 is CASSPLGRGIYNEQFF. DNA of the CDR3: TGTGCCAGCAGTCCCCTGGGAAGGGGGATCTACAATGAGCAGTTCTTC.

This clone was seen a single time. The J gene is TRBJ2-3, the V gene TRBV6-5; tentatively, D is TRBD1 or TRBD2 (5 bases each). This CDR3 has 16 residues. The V and J ends lost 2 bases and 5 bases respectively, with 17 bases between them. CDR1 and CDR2 (germline): MNHEY, SVGAGI. CDR3 nucleotides: TGTGCCAGCAGTTACGCCGGGACGGTCATGGGAGATACGCAGTATTTT. It encodes CASSYAGTVMGDTQYF.

CDR3 coding DNA: TGTGCCAGCAGCTCCTCGGATCGGGGGCATGGGGAGACCCAGTACTTC. Translated: CASSSSDRGHGETQYF. The chain has TRBV11-2 and TRBJ2-5; D might be TRBD1 or TRBD2, each matching 6 bases. Germline V lookup: CDR1 SGHAT, CDR2 FQNNGV. V lost 4 bases, J lost 5 bases, and 20 bases lay in between. The CDR3 is 16 residues long.

The chain recombines TRBV23-1 with TRBJ1-5; D gene unclear. TRBV23-1 is given ORF status, its function remaining uncertain. The germline V and J ends were trimmed by 4 bases and 7 bases, with 5 bases remaining between them. The CDR3 runs 11 residues. CDR3 sequence: CASSPGQPQHF. As DNA, the CDR3 is TGCGCCAGCAGTCCTGGCCAGCCCCAGCATTTT.